This T cell receptor beta chain was observed in a study of T-cell memory formation after mild COVID-19. From germline, CDR1 is LNHDA and CDR2 SQIVND (reference sequence). This CDR3 spans 13 amino acids. V shed 4 bases and J shed 4 bases, with 9 bases lying between them. Sample barcodes and UMIs were carried by the TCR alpha and TCR beta cDNA libraries that 5'RACE generated with constant-segment primers. TCRdb fed the 5' RACE reads into MiXCR, producing one record per CDR3 protein. The table records roughly 580,000 distinct CDR3 sequences, about 20% of them present only once. Of note for this clonotype: Its antigen is currently unknown.

Study observations and caveats: Detection of some responders pre-infection suggested pre-existing cross-reactive memory T cells participated.

The sequenced sample consisted of PBMCs or a T cell subset sorted from them (not recorded which). The clonotype originates from an adult woman who had mild COVID-19 (a few samples of this study predate the infection). Cell type and time point are not known. The chain combines TRBV19 with TRBJ2-3; no clear D. CDR3 nucleotide sequence: TGTGCCAGTAGTAGGTCTCTTGCAGATACGCAGTATTTT. This sequence encodes CASSRSLADTQYF. The full variable domain, its missing parts supplied by reference TRBV19 and TRBJ2-3, is DGGITQSPKYLFRKEGQNVTLSCEQNLNHDAMYWYRQDPGQGLRLIYYSQIVNDFQKGDIAEGYSVSREKKESFPLTVTSAQKNPTAFYLCASSRSLADTQYFGPGTRLTVL.